This passage covers 23 T cell receptor beta chains from one sample sequenced in a study of blood T cell repertoires in COVID-19. Sequenced by immunoSEQ multiplex PCR; TCRdb stores in-frame clones only, minus some. The table shows 310,000 or so clones, with approximately 88% occurring only once. Sequencing input: PBMCs or T cells enriched from blood (not recorded which). Source of these receptors: a woman aged 40 to 49 who had recovered from COVID-19.

This chain connects TRBV30 to TRBJ1-4, with D unresolved. The V gene lost 0 bases and the J gene lost 3 bases, with 5 bases spanning the gap. The CDR3 has 13 residues. CDR1 GTSNPN and CDR2 SVGIG come from the germline V gene (reference sequence). The CDR3, as DNA: TGTGCCTGGAGTGTGCGCCCTAATGAAAAACTGTTTTTT. It specifies CAWSVRPNEKLFF.

The chain combines TRBV2 with TRBJ1-5, with TRBD1 identical over 8 bases. The ends lost 10 bases at V and 1 base at J; junction bases unmatched: 6. Germline V gives CDR1 SNHLY, CDR2 FYNNEI. This CDR3 region has 14 residues. In DNA form, the CDR3 reads TGTGCCACCGGACAGGGCGGGAGCAATCAGCCCCAGCATTTT. Encoded protein: CATGQGGSNQPQHF.

This clone was recorded only once. The chain employs TRBV11-1 and TRBJ1-2; TRBD1 matches 10 bases. Losses at the gene ends were 5 bases for V and 7 bases for J; bases not matched to a gene: 10. In germline, CDR1 is SGHAT, CDR2 FQDESV (reference sequence). This CDR3 comprises 15 residues. The CDR3 loop is CASSAPGQGFGGYTF. CDR3 nucleotide sequence: TGTGCCAGCAGCGCCCCGGGACAGGGGTTTGGTGGCTACACCTTC. The full variable domain, completed using reference TRBV11-1 and TRBJ1-2, is EAEVAQSPRYKITEKSQAVAFWCDPISGHATLYWYRQILGQGPELLVQFQDESVVDDSQLPKDRFSAERLKGVDSTLKIQPAELGDSAMYLCASSAPGQGFGGYTFGSGTRLTVV.

The chain has TRBV5-4 and TRBJ2-7; TRBD1 is a possible D gene (5 bases). V lost 4 bases to trimming and J lost 9 bases, with 20 bases between them. CDR1 and CDR2 (germline): SGHNT, YYREEE (reference sequence). The CDR3 is 14 residues long. CDR3 amino acids: CASSAVQDPKGQYF. The CDR3 nucleotides are TGTGCCAGCAGCGCAGTACAGGATCCAAAAGGGCAGTACTTC.

V usage is TRBV6-5 and J usage is TRBJ1-4; no clear D gene. This CDR3 spans 13 amino acids. Germline values: CDR1 MNHEY, CDR2 SVGAGI. Trimming removed 5 bases at V and 11 bases at J, with 15 bases between. The CDR3 DNA sequence: TGTGCCAGCAGTCCAGAAGGAGCGCGGAAACTGTTTTTT. This sequence encodes CASSPEGARKLFF.

This chain joins TRBV12-3 or TRBV12-4 and TRBJ1-2, with D perhaps matching TRBD1 (6 bases). The CDR3 runs to 12 residues. Trimming removed 5 bases at V and 12 bases at J, with 16 bases between. The CDR3 sequence is CASSLGGGLHTF. The CDR3, as DNA: TGTGCCAGCAGTCTGGGAGGGGGGCTCCACACCTTC.

V is TRBV6-2 or TRBV6-3 and J is TRBJ2-7; D is ambiguous. The CDR3 has 13 amino acids. Germline CDR1 is MNHEY and CDR2 is SVGEGT. Trimming removed 2 bases at V and 4 bases at J, with 9 bases between. In DNA form, the CDR3 reads TGTGCCAGCAGTTACGGCGGTCGTTACGAGCAGTACTTC. Amino acids: CASSYGGRYEQYF.

J is TRBJ2-7 and V is TRBV6-5; TRBD1 matches at 9 bases. V trimming: 2 bases; J trimming: 2 bases; junction bases outside the gene matches: 4. CDR3 length: 15 residues. CDR1 is MNHEY and CDR2 is SVGAGI in the germline V gene. CDR3 protein: CASSYGGQGTYEQYF. The CDR3, as DNA: TGTGCCAGCAGTTACGGGGGACAGGGAACCTACGAGCAGTACTTC.

The chain has TRBV6-2 or TRBV6-3 and TRBJ1-4; 7 nucleotides align to TRBD1. V gave up 6 bases and J gave up 7 bases; unmatched junction bases: 5. Germline CDR1 is MNHEY and CDR2 is SVGEGT. CDR3 length equals 13 residues. The CDR3 DNA reads as TGTGCCAGCAGCTGGGACAGCGCTGAAAAACTGTTTTTT. This sequence encodes CASSWDSAEKLFF.

The chain uses TRBV11-2 and TRBJ2-6, with D tentatively TRBD1 (6 bases). The germline V and J ends were trimmed by 5 bases and 0 bases, with 8 bases remaining between them. The CDR3 length is 15 residues. Germline CDR1 is SGHAT and CDR2 is FQNNGV. The CDR3 DNA follows: TGTGCCAGCAGCGGACAGTACTCTGGGGCCAACGTCCTGACTTTC. Translation gives CASSGQYSGANVLTF.

CDR3 sequence (DNA): TGTGCCAGCAGCGCTTCACCAGGGGGCACTGAAGCTTTCTTT. This gives the protein CASSASPGGTEAFF. The chain recombines TRBV9 with TRBJ1-1; 7 bases are a match to TRBD1. Germline V gene data show CDR1 as SGDLS and CDR2 as YYNGEE. Trimming cost V 3 bases and J 4 bases; bases outside gene matches: 6. This CDR3 has 14 residues.

The chain joins TRBV7-9 to TRBJ1-6; D perhaps matches TRBD1 (5 bases). The CDR3 is 15 residues long. Germline CDR1 reads SEHNR; CDR2 reads FQNEAQ (reference sequence). Trimming stripped 5 bases from V and 5 bases from J, with 13 bases between. DNA of the CDR3: TGTGCCAGCAGCCCACAGGCAGCGAATAATTCACCCCTCCACTTT. Translating gives CASSPQAANNSPLHF. Supplemented by reference TRBV7-9 and TRBJ1-6, the full variable domain reads DTGVSQNPRHKITKRGQNVTFRCDPISEHNRLYWYRQTLGQGPEFLTYFQNEAQLEKSRLLSDRFSAERPKGSFSTLEIQRTEQGDSAMYLCASSPQAANNSPLHFGNGTRLTVT.

The J gene is TRBJ1-5, the V gene TRBV24-1; 7 bases match TRBD1. CDR1 and CDR2 from the germline V gene are KGHDR and SFDVKD. This CDR3 contains 15 residues. Losses at the gene ends were 3 bases for V and 2 bases for J; bases not matched to a gene: 3. The CDR3 sequence is CATSDAGQGNQPQHF. The CDR3 bases are TGTGCCACCAGTGATGCCGGACAGGGCAATCAGCCCCAGCATTTT.

This chain connects TRBV7-8 to TRBJ2-5, with D perhaps matching TRBD2 (6 bases). The germline V gene has CDR1 SGHVS and CDR2 FQNEAQ. Trimming took 10 bases from V and 2 from J, leaving 14 bases between them. CDR3 length: 13 amino acids. As DNA, the CDR3 is TGTGCCACCTCAGGAGGGCGTCAAGAGACCCAGTACTTC. Its protein product is CATSGGRQETQYF.

The chain couples TRBV29-1 to TRBJ2-1; 15 bases fit TRBD2. Germline V gives CDR1 SQVTM, CDR2 ANQGSEA. V lost 7 bases, J lost 10 bases, and 5 bases stayed unmatched. CDR3 length: 13 amino acids. The CDR3 DNA reads as TGCAGCGCCGGACTAGCGGGAGGGGGGGAGCAGTTCTTC. Encoded protein: CSAGLAGGGEQFF.

The chain employs TRBV6-5 and TRBJ2-3, with D maybe TRBD2 (5 bases). Germline V lookup: CDR1 MNHEY, CDR2 SVGAGI. The V gene lost 5 bases and the J gene lost 6 bases, with 12 bases spanning the gap. This CDR3 spans 13 amino acids. CDR3 DNA: TGTGCCAGCAGTCGGACTGGGGAGGATACGCAGTATTTT. This encodes CASSRTGEDTQYF.

The chain carries TRBV27 and TRBJ1-6, with TRBD1 matching 7 bases. J lost 6 bases, V lost 7 bases, and 9 bases had no gene match. CDR1 is MNHEY, CDR2 SMNVEV, per germline (reference sequence). The CDR3 is made up of 15 amino acids. This CDR3 is CASKYGGTANSPLHF. As DNA, the CDR3 is TGTGCCAGCAAATACGGAGGGACAGCTAATTCACCCCTCCACTTT.

V and J are TRBV19 and TRBJ1-2; D unclear. CDR1 LNHDA and CDR2 SQIVND come from the germline V gene (reference sequence). CDR3 length equals 15 residues. The V gene lost 10 bases and the J gene lost 1 base, with 19 bases spanning the gap. The CDR3 region has the DNA TGTGCCACTTCGACGGCCCGGGGTCTTAACTATGGCTACACCTTC. This sequence encodes CATSTARGLNYGYTF.

A single count supports this clone. The genes are TRBV5-1 and TRBJ2-7; D gene ambiguous. CDR1 SGHRS and CDR2 YFSETQ come from the germline V gene. The length of the CDR3 is 15 residues. V gave up 0 bases and J gave up 1 base, with 11 bases separating them. DNA of the CDR3: TGCGCCAGCAGCTTGGGGCTAGGCCCGTCCTACGAGCAGTACTTC. Residues: CASSLGLGPSYEQYF.

As regards this clone: Other nucleotide sequences in the sample specify the same CDR3. The chain is built from TRBV20-1 and TRBJ2-7, with 7 bases fitting TRBD2. The CDR3 is 11 amino acids. In germline, CDR1 is DFQATT, CDR2 SNEGSKA (reference sequence). CDR3 protein: CSAMTSNEQYF. The CDR3 region has the DNA TGCAGCGCCATGACTAGCAACGAGCAGTACTTC.

The rearrangement links TRBV19 to TRBJ2-7, with 7 bases fitting TRBD1. The germline CDR1 and CDR2 sequences are LNHDA and SQIVND (reference sequence). The CDR3 is made up of 15 amino acids. The trim removed 3 bases at V and 2 bases at J, leaving 7 bases unmatched. In nucleotides, the CDR3 is TGTGCCAGTAGTATCTCGACAGGGATTCCCTACGAGCAGTACTTC. Translation gives CASSISTGIPYEQYF. Full variable domain (missing parts from reference TRBV19 and TRBJ2-7): DGGITQSPKYLFRKEGQNVTLSCEQNLNHDAMYWYRQDPGQGLRLIYYSQIVNDFQKGDIAEGYSVSREKKESFPLTVTSAQKNPTAFYLCASSISTGIPYEQYFGPGTRLTVT.

The chain employs TRBV6-5 and TRBJ1-1; D may be TRBD1 (6 bases). Trimming pared 6 bases from V and 6 bases from J, leaving 17 bases between. The germline gives CDR1 MNHEY, CDR2 SVGAGI. This CDR3 is 14 amino acids long. The CDR3: CASRTQGRESEAFF. The CDR3 nucleotides are TGTGCCAGCAGAACACAGGGACGGGAATCTGAAGCTTTCTTT.

The chain joins TRBV3-1 (or the pseudogene TRBV3-2) to TRBJ1-2; 11 bases line up with TRBD1. V dropped 8 bases and J dropped 6; count of bases not matched to a gene: 5. The germline gives CDR1 LGHDT, CDR2 YNNKEL (reference sequence). This CDR3 is 13 amino acids long. The CDR3 region is CASGGQGADGYTF. In DNA form, the CDR3 reads TGTGCCAGCGGTGGACAGGGGGCCGATGGCTACACCTTC.